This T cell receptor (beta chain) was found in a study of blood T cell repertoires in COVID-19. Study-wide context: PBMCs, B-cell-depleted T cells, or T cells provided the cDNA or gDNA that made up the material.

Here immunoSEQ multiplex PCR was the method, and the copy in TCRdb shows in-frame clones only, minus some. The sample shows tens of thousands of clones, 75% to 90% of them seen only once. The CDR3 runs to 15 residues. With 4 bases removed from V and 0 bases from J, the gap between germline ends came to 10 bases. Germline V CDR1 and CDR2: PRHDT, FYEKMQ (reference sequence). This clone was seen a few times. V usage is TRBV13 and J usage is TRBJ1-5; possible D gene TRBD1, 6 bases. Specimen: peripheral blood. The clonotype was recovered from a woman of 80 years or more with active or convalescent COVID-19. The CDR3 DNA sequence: TGTGCCAGCAGCTCCCGACAGGATAGCAATCAGCCCCAGCATTTT. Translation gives CASSSRQDSNQPQHF. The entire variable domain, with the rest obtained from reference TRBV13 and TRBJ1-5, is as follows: AAGVIQSPRHLIKEKRETATLKCYPIPRHDTVYWYQQGPGQDPQFLISFYEKMQSDKGSIPDRFSAQQFSDYHSELNMSSLELGDSALYFCASSSRQDSNQPQHFGDGTRLSIL.